This TCR beta chain was profiled in a study of beta chain features in type 1 diabetes. Expressed TCRB transcripts were sequenced, since all the RNA that had been isolated was reverse transcribed. Assay used: immunoSEQ multiplex PCR; TCRdb lists only in-frame clones, some missing. The sample has hundreds of thousands of clones, around 10% seen once; the top ten hold around 0.015%. This CDR3 contains 14 residues. The V gene lost 4 bases and the J gene lost 4 bases, with 14 bases spanning the gap. Germline V lookup: CDR1 SGHDT, CDR2 YYEEEE. The chain uses TRBV5-6 and TRBJ1-2; no clear D. Sequencing was done on a sample of naive CD4+ T cells from blood. This clonotype was obtained from a woman aged 25 to 39 in good health. Here the CDR3 DNA reads TGTGCCAGCAGCATCCGGGAGAGCAGCTATGGCTACACCTTC. Translating it yields CASSIRESSYGYTF.